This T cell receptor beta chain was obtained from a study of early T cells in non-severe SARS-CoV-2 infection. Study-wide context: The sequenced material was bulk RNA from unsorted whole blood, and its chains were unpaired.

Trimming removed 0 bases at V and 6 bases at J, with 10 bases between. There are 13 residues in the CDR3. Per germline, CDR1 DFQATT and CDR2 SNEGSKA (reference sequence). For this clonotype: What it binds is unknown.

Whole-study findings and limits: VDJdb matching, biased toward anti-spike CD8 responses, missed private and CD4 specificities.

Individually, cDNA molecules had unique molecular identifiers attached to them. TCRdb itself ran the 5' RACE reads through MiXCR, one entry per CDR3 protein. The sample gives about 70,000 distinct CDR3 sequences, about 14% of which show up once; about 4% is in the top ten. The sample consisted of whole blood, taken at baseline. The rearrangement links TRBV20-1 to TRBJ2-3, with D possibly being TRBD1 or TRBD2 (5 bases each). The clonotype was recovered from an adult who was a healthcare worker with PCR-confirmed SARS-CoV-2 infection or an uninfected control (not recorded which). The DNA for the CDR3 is TGCAGTGCTAGAGAAGGGACCCTGGATACGCAGTATTTT. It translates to CSAREGTLDTQYF.